Listed below are T cell receptor beta chains from one sample, sequenced in a study of graft-versus-host responses after intestinal transplantation. The assay was immunoSEQ multiplex PCR, and TCRdb's table has in-frame clones only and misses some. The sample has approximately 74,000 clones; around 92% are singletons. Sequenced here: PBMCs, sampled 98 days after intestinal transplantation. These receptors all stem from a human patient who received an intestinal transplant, so some T cells may come from the graft donor. Each CDR3 is given with its conserved first and last residue. A D gene is named only where the DNA matches it firmly. A row's size may be missing; if present it is once, few, many or a size class.

size	D	V	J	CDR3	DNA
.	.	TRBV5-1	TRBJ2-7	CASSETYEQYF	TGCGCCAGCAGTGAGACCTACGAGCAGTACTTC
.	.	TRBV10-3	TRBJ2-7	CAISEGVAYEQYF	TGTGCCATCAGTGAAGGGGTCGCCTACGAGCAGTACTTC
.	.	TRBV4-1	TRBJ1-3	CASSQEDGSGNTIYF	TGCGCCAGCAGCCAAGAGGACGGCTCTGGAAACACCATATATTTT
.	.	TRBV5-1	TRBJ2-7	CASSRSYEQYF	TGCGCCAGCAGCCGCTCCTACGAGCAGTACTTC
.	TRBD1	TRBV6-1	TRBJ1-2	CASSDRQGTYGYTF	TGTGCCAGCAGCGACAGACAGGGGACCTATGGCTACACCTTC
.	TRBD1	TRBV19	TRBJ2-1	CASTNPEGQGHNEQFF	TGTGCCAGTACCAACCCCGAGGGACAGGGACACAATGAGCAGTTCTTC
few	TRBD1	TRBV10-1	TRBJ2-4	CASRDRAKNIQYF	TGCGCCAGCCGGGACAGGGCCAAAAACATTCAGTACTTC
.	TRBD1	TRBV5-6	TRBJ1-5	CASRRQGDSNQPQHF	TGTGCCAGCAGGAGACAGGGTGACAGCAATCAGCCCCAGCATTTT
few	.	TRBV7-9	TRBJ1-3	CASSLVALSGNTIYF	TGTGCCAGCAGCTTAGTGGCACTGTCTGGAAACACCATATATTTT
.	.	TRBV11-2	TRBJ2-4	CASTRPGDNLAKNIQYF	TGTGCCAGCACCCGGCCCGGGGACAACCTAGCCAAAAACATTCAGTACTTC
.	TRBD2	TRBV19	TRBJ2-2	CASSIRLAGNTGELFF	TGTGCCAGTAGTATAAGGCTAGCGGGAAACACCGGGGAGCTGTTTTTT
.	TRBD1	TRBV6-5	TRBJ1-6	CASSYSSTGNNSPLHF	TGTGCCAGCAGTTACTCATCGACAGGGAATAATTCACCCCTCCACTTT
few	.	TRBV6-5	TRBJ1-1	CASSDGVNTEAFF	TGTGCCAGCAGTGACGGGGTGAACACTGAAGCTTTCTTT